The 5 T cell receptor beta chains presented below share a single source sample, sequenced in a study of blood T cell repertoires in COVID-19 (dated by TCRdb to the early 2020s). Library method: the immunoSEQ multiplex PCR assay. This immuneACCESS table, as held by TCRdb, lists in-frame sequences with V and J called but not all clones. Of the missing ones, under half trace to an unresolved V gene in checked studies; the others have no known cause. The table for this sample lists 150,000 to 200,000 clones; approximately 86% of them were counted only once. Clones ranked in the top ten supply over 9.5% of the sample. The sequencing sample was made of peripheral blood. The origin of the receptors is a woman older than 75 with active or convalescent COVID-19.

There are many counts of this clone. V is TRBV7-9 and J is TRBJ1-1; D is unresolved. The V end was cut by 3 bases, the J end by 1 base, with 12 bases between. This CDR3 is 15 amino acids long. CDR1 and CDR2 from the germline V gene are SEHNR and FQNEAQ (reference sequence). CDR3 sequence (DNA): TGTGCCAGCAGCTTCTCCGCCACTCCGAACACTGAAGCTTTCTTT. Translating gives CASSFSATPNTEAFF.

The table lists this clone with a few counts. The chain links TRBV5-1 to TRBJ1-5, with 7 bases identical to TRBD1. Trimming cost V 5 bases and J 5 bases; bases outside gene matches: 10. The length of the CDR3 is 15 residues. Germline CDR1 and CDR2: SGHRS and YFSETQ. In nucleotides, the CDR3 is TGCGCCAGCAGAGAGGGGGCAAGGGGGGATCAGCCCCAGCATTTT. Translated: CASREGARGDQPQHF.

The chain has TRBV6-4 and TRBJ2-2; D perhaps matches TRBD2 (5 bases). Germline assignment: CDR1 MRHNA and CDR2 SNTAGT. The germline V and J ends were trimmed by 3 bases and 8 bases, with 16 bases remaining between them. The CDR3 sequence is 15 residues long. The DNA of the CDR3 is TGTGCCAGCAGTGATGGCAGCGGTTTCAGGGGGGAGCTGTTTTTT. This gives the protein CASSDGSGFRGELFF.

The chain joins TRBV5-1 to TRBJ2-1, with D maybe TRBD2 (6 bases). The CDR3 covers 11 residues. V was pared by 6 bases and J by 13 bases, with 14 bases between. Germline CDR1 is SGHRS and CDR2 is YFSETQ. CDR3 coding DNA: TGCGCCAGCAAGGACTACATAAACCAGTTCTTC. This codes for CASKDYINQFF.

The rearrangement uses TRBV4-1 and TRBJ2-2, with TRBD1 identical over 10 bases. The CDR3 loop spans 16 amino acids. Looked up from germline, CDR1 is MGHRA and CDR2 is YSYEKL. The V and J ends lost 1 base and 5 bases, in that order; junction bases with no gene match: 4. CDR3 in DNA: TGCGCCAGCAGCCAAGGCGGGACAGGGGTTACCGGGGAGCTGTTTTTT. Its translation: CASSQGGTGVTGELFF.